Detailed here is one TCR beta chain. Its antigen is still unknown. Germline lookup yields CDR1 MNHNS and CDR2 SASEGT. The CDR3 is 11 residues long. J gave up 5 bases and V 9 bases, and 4 bases lay outside the gene matches. The data were taken from a study of shared clonotypes between healthy human individuals. TCRdb keeps only in-frame clones here, not all; method: immunoSEQ multiplex PCR. The sample includes some 2.1 million clones, approximately 95% seen only once; the top ten take more than 0.95%. Naive CD8 cells comprised CD45RO-negative, CCR7-positively selected cells, excluding terminally differentiated effector memory CD45RA+ cells. Study-wide findings and caveats: Among donors, sharing of clonotypes was expected to be affected by sequencing depth.

This chain connects TRBV6-1 to TRBJ2-7; TRBD2 matches at 7 bases. Sequencing used naive CD8+ T cells sorted from blood. The TCR was taken from a man between 18 and 35 years old in good health. The CDR3 spells CASAGVDEQYF. The CDR3 DNA reads TGTGCCAGTGCGGGAGTAGACGAGCAGTACTTC.